The clone carrying this T cell receptor (beta chain) was picked up one time. A read error may produce the germline difference seen at one junction end. The CDR3 consists of 17 residues. Per germline, CDR1 SGHRS and CDR2 YFSETQ. Sequencing used immunoSEQ multiplex PCR; TCRdb keeps in-frame clones, though not all of them. The sample records fewer than 85,000 clones, around 80% being singletons. These data belong to a study of blood T cell repertoires in COVID-19. The receptor was derived from a human donor in a cohort sampled during active COVID-19. The rearrangement uses TRBV5-1 and TRBJ2-6, with D perhaps TRBD1 (5 bases). The specimen sequenced was peripheral blood. The CDR3 region is CATTTGSSFSGANVLTF. The CDR3 DNA follows: TGCGCCACCACCACAGGCTCCTCCTTCTCTGGCGCCAACGTCCTGACTTTC.